This T cell receptor (beta chain) was retrieved from a study of OX40 agonist ivuxolimab in advanced cancers. Across the whole study: The mean age was approximately 60 years, ranging from roughly 23 to 80, with roughly four fifths of participants male.

Repertoires were generated with immunoSEQ multiplex PCR, while TCRdb's copy carries only in-frame clones and drops some. The table lists more than 15,000 clones, over 75% of them singletons. This CDR3 contains 17 residues. The TCR sequence derives from an adult with an advanced solid tumor such as melanoma, head and neck, liver or kidney cancer. Sequenced here: CD4+ or CD8+ T cells sorted from blood, sampled in a trial of the OX40 agonist ivuxolimab. The chain couples TRBV12-2 to TRBJ2-2; the D segment call TRBD2 is taken from the table without a DNA check. TRBV12-2 is termed a pseudogene. CDR3 DNA sequence: TGTGCAAGTCGCTTAGTTTGGCTAGCGGGAAACACCGGGGAGCTGTTTTTT. Protein: CASRLVWLAGNTGELFF.